This T cell receptor (beta chain) was profiled in a study (dated by TCRdb to 2016 to 2017). This clonotype has more than one count but fewer than ten. The antigen this receptor binds is unknown. One base away there is no much larger clone; base qualities are not given. The CDR3 measures 16 amino acids from cysteine to phenylalanine. Only the CDR3 part of the read is kept: 48 bases, read in frame from the first base. As encoded in the germline V gene, CDR1 is MNHEY while CDR2 is SVGEGT. V has 6 bases trimmed and J has 1 base trimmed; junction bases matching no gene number 11. The library relied on RT-PCR. TCRdb names Illumina MiSeq as the instrument used. TCRdb cleaned the public reads at Q25 with fastp, built clones with MiXCR and kept in-frame beta chains. Each entry is one CDR3 protein sequence, shown with its most common DNA and genes. In this sample the table shows more than 550,000 distinct CDR3 sequences, over 12% of which occur a single time. The leading ten clones occupy around 3.3% of the sample.

The receptor was derived from a female donor in good health, serving as a healthy control. The sequence is built from TRBV6-2 or TRBV6-3 and TRBJ2-5; 7 central bases correspond to TRBD1. Sequencing was performed on memory CD4+ T cells from blood. In nucleotide form, the sequence is TGTGCCAGCAGGCAACAGGGGTATAATGTCCAAGAGACCCAGTACTTC. Its protein product is CASRQQGYNVQETQYF.